A single sample is the source of the 8 T cell receptor beta chains below, sequenced in a study of human T cells and chemical hapten exposure (dated by TCRdb to the early 2020s). The library was built by means of RACE. Sequencing was carried out with a NextSeq 500. TCRdb cleaned the public reads at Q25 with fastp, built clones with MiXCR and kept in-frame beta chains. Under each unique CDR3 protein, matching rows form one entry showing the most common genes and DNA. The sample profile shows 82,000 or so distinct CDR3 sequences; 13% of them were found once. The ten largest clonotypes hold 5.7% of the sample. Read against the paper, the sample's time point label means: patch test 3, about 24 weeks after DPC sensitization. Read against the paper, the sample's treatment or condition label means: therapeutic diphenylcyclopropenone sensitization with weekly scalp DPC. The source was whole blood, collected in connection with sensitization to the hapten diphenylcyclopropenone (DPC). The receptors were gathered from a woman aged 50 to 60 with alopecia areata. Some clones in this sample may be carry-over from other donors' samples.

This clonotype was counted ten times or more. The DNA of the CDR3 is TGTGCCAGCAGCTCCCTCGGGGGTTACGAGCAGTACTTC. This translates into CASSSLGGYEQYF. This sequence joins TRBV7-9 and TRBJ2-7, with D possibly TRBD2 on 6 matching bases. The germline V and J ends were trimmed by 4 bases and 4 bases, with 11 bases remaining between them. Germline values: CDR1 SEHNR, CDR2 FQNEAQ (reference sequence). The CDR3 consists of 13 residues.

The rearrangement joins TRBV27 to TRBJ2-3; D may be TRBD2 (6 bases). Germline values: CDR1 MNHEY, CDR2 SMNVEV (reference sequence). There are 13 residues in the CDR3. Trimming left V 5 bases short and J 4 bases short, with 10 bases between. DNA for the CDR3: TGTGCCAGCAGTCTAAGACTAGCAGATACGCAGTATTTT. It encodes CASSLRLADTQYF.

Many counts were recorded for this clonotype. The genes are TRBV12-3 or TRBV12-4 and TRBJ2-5; D is perhaps TRBD2 (7 bases). The germline V and J ends were trimmed by 2 bases and 5 bases, with 12 bases remaining between them. This CDR3 spans 14 amino acids. Here the CDR3 reads CASSLSGGAETQYF. In DNA form, the CDR3 reads TGTGCCAGCAGTTTAAGTGGGGGGGCGGAGACCCAGTACTTC.

The sample holds many counts of this clonotype. The chain carries TRBV29-1 and TRBJ2-5; the match to TRBD1 covers 10 bases. Trimming at V came to 6 bases and at J to 5 bases, leaving 6 bases not matched to a gene. In germline, CDR1 is SQVTM, CDR2 ANQGSEA. CDR3 length equals 13 residues. This chain's CDR3 is CSVGTGDTETQYF. The CDR3 DNA reads TGCAGCGTCGGGACAGGGGATACGGAGACCCAGTACTTC. Complete variable domain (other parts from reference TRBV29-1 and TRBJ2-5): SAVISQKPSRDICQRGTSLTIQCQVDSQVTMMFWYRQQPGQSLTLIATANQGSEATYESGFVIDKFPISRPNLTFSTLTVSNMSPEDSSIYLCSVGTGDTETQYFGPGTRLLVL.

At least ten counts were recorded for this clonotype. V and J are TRBV11-2 and TRBJ2-7; 12 nucleotides agree with TRBD2. Trimming took 3 bases from V and 7 from J; bases not matched to a gene: 13. Germline V gene lookup returns CDR1 SGHAT and CDR2 FQNNGV. The CDR3 runs 17 residues. As DNA, the CDR3 is TGTGCCAGCAGCTTGGGAAGGACTAGCGGGATGCCTTGGGAGCAGTACTTC. As protein: CASSLGRTSGMPWEQYF.

Many counts were recorded for this clonotype. The chain recombines TRBV7-6 with TRBJ2-1; 13 nucleotides line up with TRBD2. The length of the CDR3 is 15 residues. Germline V lookup: CDR1 SGHVS, CDR2 FNYEAQ. Trimming took 5 bases from V and 15 from J; bases not matched to a gene: 13. The CDR3 nucleotides read TGTGCCAGCAGCCAACTGATTGGACTAGCGGGAGCCCGGTTCTTC. It is translated as CASSQLIGLAGARFF.

This clonotype has just a few counts. The genes are TRBV29-1 and TRBJ2-7; D uncertain. Deletions cut 7 bases from V and 9 bases from J, with 7 bases between. Germline values: CDR1 SQVTM, CDR2 ANQGSEA. The CDR3 consists of 8 residues. The CDR3 sequence: CSACRQYF. The CDR3 DNA sequence: TGCAGCGCCTGTCGGCAGTACTTC.

To note about this clonotype: The junction does not match germline at one end; this may be a read error. The chain recombines TRBV7-6 with TRBJ2-5; 10 bases fit TRBD2. Per germline, CDR1 SGHVS and CDR2 FNYEAQ. The CDR3 consists of 15 residues. Written as DNA, the CDR3 is TGTACCAGCAGCCGCGGACTAGCGGCGGGAGGGACCCAGTACTTC. Translation gives CTSSRGLAAGGTQYF.